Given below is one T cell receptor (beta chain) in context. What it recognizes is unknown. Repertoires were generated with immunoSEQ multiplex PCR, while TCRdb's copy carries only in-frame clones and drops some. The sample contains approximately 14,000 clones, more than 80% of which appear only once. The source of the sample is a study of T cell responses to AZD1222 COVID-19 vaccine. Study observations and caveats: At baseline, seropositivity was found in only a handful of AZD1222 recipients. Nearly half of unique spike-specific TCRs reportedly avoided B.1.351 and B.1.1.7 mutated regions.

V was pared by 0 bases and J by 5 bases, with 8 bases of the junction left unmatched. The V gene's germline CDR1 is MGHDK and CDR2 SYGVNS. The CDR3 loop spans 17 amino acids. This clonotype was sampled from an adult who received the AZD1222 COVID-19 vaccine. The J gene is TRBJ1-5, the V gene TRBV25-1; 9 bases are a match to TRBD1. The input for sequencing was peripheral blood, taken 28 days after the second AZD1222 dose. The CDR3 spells CASSEYEGQGLDQPQHF. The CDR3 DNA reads TGTGCCAGCAGTGAATACGAGGGACAGGGATTGGATCAGCCCCAGCATTTT.